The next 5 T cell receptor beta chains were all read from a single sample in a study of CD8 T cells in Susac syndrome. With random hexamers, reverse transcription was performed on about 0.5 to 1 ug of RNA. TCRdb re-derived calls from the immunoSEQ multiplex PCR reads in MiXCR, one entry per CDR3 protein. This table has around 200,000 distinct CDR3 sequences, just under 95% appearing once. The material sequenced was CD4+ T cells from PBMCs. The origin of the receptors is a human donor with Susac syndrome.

CDR3 nucleotides: TGTGCCAGCAGTGCTACAGGTCCCTATGGCTACACCTTC. Translated, it gives CASSATGPYGYTF. The chain has TRBV2 and TRBJ1-2, with D tentatively TRBD1 (5 bases). Trimming left V 4 bases short and J 4 bases short, with 10 bases between. Germline lookup yields CDR1 SNHLY and CDR2 FYNNEI. The CDR3 loop spans 13 amino acids. The complete variable domain, with remaining parts taken from reference TRBV2 and TRBJ1-2, reads EPEVTQTPSHQVTQMGQEVILRCVPISNHLYFYWYRQILGQKVEFLVSFYNNEISEKSEIFDDQFSVERPDGSNFTLKIRSTKLEDSAMYFCASSATGPYGYTFGSGTRLTVV.

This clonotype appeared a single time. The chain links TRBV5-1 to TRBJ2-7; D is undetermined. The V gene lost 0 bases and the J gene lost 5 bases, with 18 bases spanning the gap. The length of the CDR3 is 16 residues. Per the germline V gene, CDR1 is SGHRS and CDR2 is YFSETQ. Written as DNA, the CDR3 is TGCGCCAGCAGCTTGGGACGGGCAAAGAGGTTGGACGAGCAGTACTTC. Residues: CASSLGRAKRLDEQYF.

The CDR3 here is CASSNGLRHYGYTF. The DNA for the CDR3 is TGTGCCAGCAGTAACGGACTGAGACATTATGGCTACACCTTC. V usage is TRBV27 and J usage is TRBJ1-2, with D hard to call. The CDR3 spans 14 residues. Trimming stripped 5 bases from V and 5 bases from J, with 15 bases between. Germline V gene sequence: CDR1 MNHEY, CDR2 SMNVEV (reference sequence).

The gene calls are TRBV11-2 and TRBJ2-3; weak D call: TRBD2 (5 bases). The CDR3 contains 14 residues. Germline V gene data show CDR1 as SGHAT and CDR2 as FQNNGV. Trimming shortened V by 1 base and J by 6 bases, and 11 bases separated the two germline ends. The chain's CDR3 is CASSLGSGLDTQYF. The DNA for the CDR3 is TGTGCCAGCAGCTTAGGCTCGGGGTTGGATACGCAGTATTTT.

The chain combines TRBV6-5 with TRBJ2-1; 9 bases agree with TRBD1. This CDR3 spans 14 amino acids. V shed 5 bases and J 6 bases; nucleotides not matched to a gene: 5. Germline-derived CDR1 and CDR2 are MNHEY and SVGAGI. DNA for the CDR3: TGTGCCAGCAGTAGAGGGACAGGGTTCAATGAGCAGTTCTTC. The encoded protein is CASSRGTGFNEQFF.